The 21 T cell receptor beta chains listed next were all sequenced from one sample in a study of blood T cell repertoires in COVID-19. The table came from immunoSEQ multiplex PCR; TCRdb's copy has only in-frame clones and leaves some out. The repertoire includes about 150,000 clones, more than 65% of them detected once, and around 4% sits in the top ten. Sequenced sample: peripheral blood. These TCRs come from a man aged 60 to 75 with acute or convalescent COVID-19.

The chain employs TRBV18 and TRBJ2-1; 9 nucleotides match TRBD2. From germline, CDR1 is KGHSH and CDR2 LQKENI. CDR3 size: 16 residues. Germline trimming cut 4 bases from V and 0 bases from J; bases unmatched to any gene: 4. For the CDR3, the DNA is TGTGCCAGCTCACTCGCTAGCGGGGCCTCCTACAATGAGCAGTTCTTC. Its protein is CASSLASGASYNEQFF.

The chain links TRBV3-1 (or the pseudogene TRBV3-2) to TRBJ2-3, with D possibly TRBD2 on 5 matching bases. In germline, CDR1 is LGHDT, CDR2 YNNKEL (reference sequence). The CDR3 has 13 residues. V lost 3 bases, J lost 3 bases, and 7 bases lay in between. The CDR3 DNA is TGTGCCAGCAGCCACACTAGTACAGATACGCAGTATTTT. Translated, it gives CASSHTSTDTQYF.

The chain couples TRBV19 to TRBJ2-1; possibly TRBD2 for D (5 bases). Trimming left V 5 bases short and J 8 bases short, with 16 bases between. The CDR3 is 14 residues long. Germline loops: CDR1 LNHDA, CDR2 SQIVND (reference sequence). DNA for the CDR3: TGTGCCAGTAGTGGGCTAGCCATCGTCGATGAGCAGTTCTTC. It specifies CASSGLAIVDEQFF.

This clone was seen a single time. This rearrangement joins TRBV29-1 to TRBJ1-2; D is ambiguous. CDR3 length equals 15 residues. The V end lost 7 bases, the J end lost 2 bases, and 20 bases lay between the germline ends. Germline V gene sequence: CDR1 SQVTM, CDR2 ANQGSEA. DNA for the CDR3: TGCAGCGCTGACACGGTTCGGGGTCACAACTATGGCTACACCTTC. This codes for CSADTVRGHNYGYTF.

The rearrangement uses TRBV24-1 and TRBJ2-3; 10 bases align to TRBD1. V trimming: 4 bases; J trimming: 8 bases; junction bases outside the gene matches: 11. The CDR3 sequence is 16 residues long. Looked up from germline, CDR1 is KGHDR and CDR2 is SFDVKD. The CDR3 DNA sequence: TGTGCCACCAGTGAGCAATCCGGGACAGGGGTTGGTACGCAGTATTTT. This gives the protein CATSEQSGTGVGTQYF.

The genes are TRBV19 and TRBJ2-1; perhaps TRBD2 as D (5 bases). V lost 7 bases, J lost 4 bases, and 17 bases lay in between. This CDR3 comprises 15 residues. Germline lookup yields CDR1 LNHDA and CDR2 SQIVND (reference sequence). The CDR3 protein is CASTPTTGSYNEQFF. The CDR3 DNA reads as TGTGCCAGTACCCCGACCACGGGGAGTTACAATGAGCAGTTCTTC.

The V gene is TRBV27, the J gene TRBJ2-7, with D tentatively TRBD2 (5 bases). Germline CDR1 and CDR2: MNHEY and SMNVEV (reference sequence). V dropped 0 bases and J dropped 3 bases, with 18 bases sitting between them. The CDR3 covers 17 residues. CDR3 sequence (DNA): TGTGCCAGCAGTTTATCTGCCGTCTCGGCGGGCCACTACGAGCAGTACTTC. Its protein is CASSLSAVSAGHYEQYF.

V and J are TRBV14 and TRBJ2-3; maybe TRBD2 (6 bases). The CDR3 has 13 residues. Germline V gene lookup returns CDR1 SGHDN and CDR2 FVKESK. The V and J ends lost 4 bases and 5 bases respectively, with 10 bases between them. This CDR3 reads CASSRRTIDTQYF. The DNA of the CDR3 is TGTGCCAGCAGCCGTCGGACTATAGATACGCAGTATTTT.

This chain uses TRBV4-2 with TRBJ2-7; possibly TRBD2 for D (6 bases). The CDR3 sequence is 14 residues long. Germline V CDR1 and CDR2: LGHNA, YNFKEQ. The V and J ends lost 1 base and 7 bases respectively, with 14 bases between them. Here the CDR3 reads CASSQANTGREQYF. CDR3 nucleotide sequence: TGTGCCAGCAGCCAAGCCAATACGGGGAGGGAGCAGTACTTC.

The chain uses TRBV7-2 and TRBJ2-7; TRBD1 matches 10 bases. The J segment lost 1 base and the V segment lost 5 bases, leaving 5 bases of the junction unmatched. The V gene's germline CDR1 is SGHTA and CDR2 FQGNSA. There are 15 residues in the CDR3. CDR3 amino acids: CASSRTGGGSYEQYF. Written as DNA, the CDR3 is TGTGCCAGCAGCCGGACAGGGGGGGGATCCTACGAGCAGTACTTC. The whole variable domain, remainder taken from reference TRBV7-2 and TRBJ2-7, is GAGVSQSPSNKVTEKGKDVELRCDPISGHTALYWYRQSLGQGLEFLIYFQGNSAPDKSGLPSDRFSAERTGGSVSTLTIQRTQQEDSAVYLCASSRTGGGSYEQYFGPGTRLTVT.

This clone has just one count. J is TRBJ2-1 and V is TRBV5-1; D is perhaps TRBD2 (6 bases). V dropped 4 bases and J dropped 9 bases, with 14 bases sitting between them. Looked up from germline, CDR1 is SGHRS and CDR2 is YFSETQ. This CDR3 region has 13 residues. The CDR3 here is CASSPITSIEQFF. DNA of the CDR3: TGCGCCAGCAGCCCCATCACTAGCATTGAGCAGTTCTTC.

The rearrangement links TRBV11-2 to TRBJ1-2, with D tentatively TRBD1 (6 bases). Trimming cost V 1 base and J 7 bases, with 13 bases left between them. The CDR3 consists of 14 residues. Germline V lookup: CDR1 SGHAT, CDR2 FQNNGV. The CDR3 sequence is CASSLVPRGSGYTF. In nucleotides, the CDR3 is TGTGCCAGCAGCTTAGTGCCCAGGGGATCTGGCTACACCTTC. The full variable domain, rest sourced from reference TRBV11-2 and TRBJ1-2, is EAGVAQSPRYKIIEKRQSVAFWCNPISGHATLYWYQQILGQGPKLLIQFQNNGVVDDSQLPKDRFSAERLKGVDSTLKIQPAKLEDSAVYLCASSLVPRGSGYTFGSGTRLTVV.

The rearrangement links TRBV10-2 to TRBJ1-1; 10 bases align to TRBD1. Germline trimming cut 2 bases from V and 4 bases from J; bases unmatched to any gene: 7. Germline lookup yields CDR1 WSHSY and CDR2 SAAADI. The CDR3 runs 16 residues. DNA of the CDR3: TGCGCCAGCAGTGAGACCTTAGACAGGGGGCTCACTGAAGCTTTCTTT. Translated, it gives CASSETLDRGLTEAFF.

The chain couples TRBV10-3 to TRBJ2-3; 9 positions match TRBD2. Germline lookup yields CDR1 ENHRY and CDR2 SYGVKD. The V segment lost 5 bases and the J segment 0 bases; nucleotides outside the gene matches: 6. CDR3 length equals 16 residues. Written as DNA, the CDR3 is TGTGCCATCAGTACGACTAGCGGTATGAGCACAGATACGCAGTATTTT. Translating it yields CAISTTSGMSTDTQYF.

This rearrangement joins TRBV9 to TRBJ2-7; TRBD2 matches at 10 bases. The length of the CDR3 is 16 residues. Germline V gene data show CDR1 as SGDLS and CDR2 as YYNGEE. J was trimmed by 3 bases and V by 3 bases; bases with no gene match: 9. The CDR3 here is CASSDAPSGRNYEQYF. The CDR3, as DNA: TGTGCCAGCAGCGACGCTCCTAGCGGGAGAAACTACGAGCAGTACTTC.

This sequence joins TRBV7-8 and TRBJ1-1, with D uncertain. Per the germline V gene, CDR1 is SGHVS and CDR2 is FQNEAQ. V gave up 1 base and J gave up 3 bases, with 9 bases separating them. The CDR3 is 14 residues long. The CDR3 coding sequence is TGTGCCAGCAGCTTAGAAGCTGCCTACACTGAAGCTTTCTTT. This translates into CASSLEAAYTEAFF.

J is TRBJ2-5 and V is TRBV29-1, with 8 bases lining up with TRBD2. J lost 4 bases, V lost 4 bases, and 8 bases had no gene match. The V gene's germline CDR1 is SQVTM and CDR2 ANQGSEA. CDR3 length: 14 amino acids. CDR3 sequence: CSVGKAGVLETQYF. The DNA of the CDR3 is TGCAGCGTTGGAAAAGCGGGAGTGCTAGAGACCCAGTACTTC.

This clone was counted only a few times. J is TRBJ1-5 and V is TRBV7-2; TRBD1 matches at 9 bases. V shed 4 bases, J shed 9 bases, and the junction held 7 bases outside the gene matches. This CDR3 region has 14 residues. Germline assignment: CDR1 SGHTA and CDR2 FQGNSA. CDR3 amino acids: CASSSDRGTRPQHF. CDR3 sequence (DNA): TGTGCCAGCAGCTCGGACAGGGGAACTCGGCCCCAGCATTTT.

The rearrangement joins TRBV7-9 to TRBJ2-5; D is unresolved. Trimming took off 6 bases at V and 4 bases at J, with 9 bases between the two ends. This CDR3 contains 12 residues. Looked up from germline, CDR1 is SEHNR and CDR2 is FQNEAQ (reference sequence). The DNA for the CDR3 is TGTGCCAGCAGGTGGGCCTCAGAGACCCAGTACTTC. Its protein product is CASRWASETQYF.

The chain is built from TRBV4-1 and TRBJ2-7; 10 nucleotides match TRBD1. The CDR3 covers 17 residues. Germline CDR1 is MGHRA and CDR2 is YSYEKL. Trimming took 0 bases from V and 0 from J; bases not matched to a gene: 5. The CDR3 DNA sequence: TGCGCCAGCAGCCAAGACGAGGGGGACAGGGGCTCCTACGAGCAGTACTTC. Translated: CASSQDEGDRGSYEQYF.

The rearrangement joins TRBV30 to TRBJ2-5, with D possibly TRBD1 on 6 matching bases. Germline lookup yields CDR1 GTSNPN and CDR2 SVGIG (reference sequence). V lost 2 bases and J lost 2, with 18 bases in between. The CDR3 has 16 residues. CDR3 region: CAWSSTEDQGQETQYF. CDR3 DNA: TGTGCCTGGAGTTCTACGGAGGATCAGGGGCAAGAGACCCAGTACTTC.